A single sample gave rise to the 27 T cell receptor beta chains below, sequenced in a study of identical twins. In TCRdb, the 5' RACE reads were re-called with MiXCR into one record per CDR3 protein. Counted here are under 250,000 distinct CDR3 sequences, 12% occurring once; the ten biggest clones make up 4% to 5%. The same sample was also used in a study of yellow fever vaccine responses in identical twins.

Sequenced input: memory (CD45RO+) T cells sorted from blood. The receptors come from a woman younger than 35 in good health.

V gene TRBV20-1 combines with J gene TRBJ2-5; D is possibly TRBD1 or TRBD2 (5 bases each). Between the trimmed V and J ends, which lost 5 bases and 7 bases, there was a span of 11 bases. In germline, CDR1 is DFQATT, CDR2 SNEGSKA (reference sequence). This CDR3 comprises 11 residues. DNA for the CDR3: TGCAGTGCTCACATTGGGGGGACCCAGTACTTC. The encoded protein is CSAHIGGTQYF.

The sample holds a few counts of this clonotype. The chain links TRBV4-3 to TRBJ2-3; D call uncertain. The CDR3 runs 13 residues. CDR1 is LGHNA, CDR2 YSLEER, per germline. Trimming shortened V by 2 bases and J by 5 bases, and 8 bases separated the two germline ends. CDR3 sequence: CASSQSLRDTQYF. In DNA, the CDR3 is TGCGCCAGCAGCCAAAGTCTGAGAGATACGCAGTATTTT.

This clonotype turned up a few times. J is TRBJ2-3 and V is TRBV11-2, with 11 bases lining up with TRBD2. Germline values: CDR1 SGHAT, CDR2 FQNNGV. The CDR3 loop spans 18 amino acids. Unmatched junction bases numbered 6, after V lost 0 bases and J lost 1 base. The DNA for the CDR3 is TGTGCCAGCAGCTTAGAGCTAGCGGGAGGCCTCCGCACAGATACGCAGTATTTT. This codes for CASSLELAGGLRTDTQYF.

This clonotype was recorded at least ten times. This chain joins TRBV4-3 and TRBJ2-7; possibly TRBD2 for D (6 bases). V was pared by 4 bases and J by 7 bases, with 14 bases between. CDR3 length: 13 amino acids. Germline CDR1 reads LGHNA; CDR2 reads YSLEER. CDR3 nucleotide sequence: TGCGCCAGCAGCCTATCCAGGGCGGGGGAGCAGTACTTC. The encoded protein is CASSLSRAGEQYF.

This clonotype was counted a few times. The rearrangement links TRBV4-3 to TRBJ2-3; TRBD2 might be the D (6 bases). This CDR3 is 13 amino acids long. Between the trimmed V and J ends, which lost 4 bases and 3 bases, there was a span of 8 bases. Germline V gene lookup returns CDR1 LGHNA and CDR2 YSLEER. DNA for the CDR3: TGCGCCAGCAGCCCGGGGGTTACAGATACGCAGTATTTT. Its translation is CASSPGVTDTQYF.

J is TRBJ2-1 and V is TRBV7-2; 8 bases map to TRBD2. With 2 bases clipped from V and 4 bases from J, the junction kept 4 bases outside the gene matches. From germline, CDR1 is SGHTA and CDR2 FQGNSA. There are 15 residues in the CDR3. The CDR3: CASSLSSSGYNEQFF. DNA of the CDR3: TGTGCCAGCAGCTTATCGTCTAGCGGGTACAATGAGCAGTTCTTC.

This clonotype has just a few counts. The rearrangement joins TRBV12-3 or TRBV12-4 to TRBJ1-6, with D perhaps matching TRBD1 (5 bases). The CDR3 sequence is 15 residues long. Between the trimmed V and J ends, which lost 8 bases and 4 bases, there was a span of 15 bases. The CDR3 DNA reads as TGTGCCAGCGGGGCCGACGTCTCGTATAATTCACCCCTCCACTTT. It codes for CASGADVSYNSPLHF.

This clonotype was detected a few times. The rearrangement links TRBV28 to TRBJ2-1; 9 bases are a match to TRBD1. The CDR3 has 18 residues. Trimming at V came to 6 bases and at J to 0 bases, leaving 12 bases not matched to a gene. CDR1 and CDR2 from the germline V gene are MDHEN and SYDVKM. Here the CDR3 reads CASRGDREVTSSYNEQFF. The CDR3 nucleotides read TGTGCCAGCAGGGGGGACAGGGAAGTAACCAGCTCCTACAATGAGCAGTTCTTC.

This clonotype was seen repeatedly, ten times or more. This chain links TRBV10-3 with TRBJ2-3; 7 bases are a match to TRBD1. Germline V gene sequence: CDR1 ENHRY, CDR2 SYGVKD. The V gene end was trimmed by 0 bases and the J gene end by 2 bases; junction bases not matched to a gene: 2. The CDR3 contains 15 residues. Here the CDR3 DNA reads TGTGCCATCAGTGAGTCCGGACAGGTCACAGATACGCAGTATTTT. This translates into CAISESGQVTDTQYF.

This chain links TRBV12-3 or TRBV12-4 with TRBJ2-7; D unresolved. The CDR3 is made up of 12 amino acids. Trimming pared 6 bases from V and 1 base from J, leaving 7 bases between. The chain's CDR3 is CASSRESYEQYF. Written as DNA, the CDR3 is TGTGCCAGCAGCCGCGAGTCCTACGAGCAGTACTTC.

CDR3 in amino acids: CAWSDQDSPLHF. As DNA, the CDR3 is TGTGCCTGGAGCGACCAGGATTCACCCCTCCACTTT. This chain connects TRBV30 to TRBJ1-6; D remains ambiguous. Between the trimmed V and J ends, which lost 3 bases and 8 bases, there was a span of 8 bases. The germline gives CDR1 GTSNPN, CDR2 SVGIG (reference sequence). The CDR3 covers 12 residues.

This chain links TRBV6-1 with TRBJ1-2, with 7 bases identical to TRBD1. The length of the CDR3 is 13 residues. Trimming removed 6 bases from V and 4 bases from J; junction bases left unmatched: 5. The germline V gene encodes CDR1 MNHNS and CDR2 SASEGT. The CDR3 DNA is TGTGCCAGCAGAAGACAGGGCTCCTATGGCTACACCTTC. This codes for CASRRQGSYGYTF.

This clonotype has a handful of counts. The chain combines TRBV20-1 with TRBJ1-2; D possibly corresponds to TRBD1 (6 bases). Germline assignment: CDR1 DFQATT and CDR2 SNEGSKA (reference sequence). V was trimmed by 5 bases and J by 7 bases, leaving 17 bases between them. The CDR3 consists of 13 residues. The CDR3 DNA reads TGCAGTGCTCTCACAGGGACATTCGGTGGCTACACCTTC. This encodes CSALTGTFGGYTF.

In its sample, this clonotype was seen a few times. The J gene is TRBJ2-3, the V gene TRBV9; the match to TRBD2 covers 9 bases. Unmatched junction bases numbered 6, after V lost 4 bases and J lost 0 bases. The germline CDR1 and CDR2 sequences are SGDLS and YYNGEE. The length of the CDR3 is 16 residues. The CDR3 spells CASSQGTSRSTDTQYF. Written as DNA, the CDR3 is TGTGCCAGCAGCCAAGGGACTAGCCGTAGCACAGATACGCAGTATTTT.

This clonotype has only a few counts. The chain couples TRBV6-1 to TRBJ2-5, with 10 bases matching TRBD2. The CDR3 is made up of 14 amino acids. J lost 5 bases, V lost 8 bases, and 8 bases had no gene match. Germline V gene sequence: CDR1 MNHNS, CDR2 SASEGT. The CDR3 sequence: CASSVAGGWETQYF. The DNA for the CDR3 is TGTGCCAGCTCCGTAGCGGGAGGATGGGAGACCCAGTACTTC.

This clonotype was detected only a few times. DNA for the CDR3: TGCAGTGCCCCTCCCTCTGGGGCCAACGTCCTGACTTTC. Residues: CSAPPSGANVLTF. The rearrangement links TRBV20-1 to TRBJ2-6; no definite D call. The CDR3 spans 13 residues. Per germline, CDR1 DFQATT and CDR2 SNEGSKA (reference sequence). Trimming left V 6 bases short and J 0 bases short, with 6 bases between.

The chain has TRBV20-1 and TRBJ2-7; no clear D. In germline, CDR1 is DFQATT, CDR2 SNEGSKA (reference sequence). The CDR3 has 14 amino acids. Trimming removed 3 bases from V and 2 bases from J, with 14 bases in between. CDR3 sequence: CSASGRITPYEQYF. DNA of the CDR3: TGCAGTGCTAGTGGCAGGATCACGCCCTACGAGCAGTACTTC.

This clonotype was found a few times. The J gene is TRBJ2-3, the V gene TRBV27, with 7 bases that match TRBD1. The CDR3 covers 16 residues. Germline loops: CDR1 MNHEY, CDR2 SMNVEV (reference sequence). Unmatched junction bases numbered 7, after V lost 2 bases and J lost 2 bases. In nucleotides, the CDR3 is TGTGCCAGCAGTTTAACTGGGACAGTAATCACAGATACGCAGTATTTT. Protein product: CASSLTGTVITDTQYF.

The chain links TRBV13 to TRBJ2-7; a weak D match, TRBD1 (6 bases). Germline CDR1 and CDR2: PRHDT and FYEKMQ (reference sequence). Trimming removed 8 bases from V and 3 bases from J, with 17 bases in between. This CDR3 spans 14 amino acids. DNA of the CDR3: TGTGCCAGCCGCCGACTGGACAGTCACTACGAGCAGTACTTC. Protein: CASRRLDSHYEQYF. Drawing the rest from reference TRBV13 and TRBJ2-7, the complete variable domain is AAGVIQSPRHLIKEKRETATLKCYPIPRHDTVYWYQQGPGQDPQFLISFYEKMQSDKGSIPDRFSAQQFSDYHSELNMSSLELGDSALYFCASRRLDSHYEQYFGPGTRLTVT.

Details on this clonotype: An end of the junction differs from the germline gene, which may be a read error. The J gene is TRBJ2-5, the V gene TRBV18; D unresolved. The CDR3 covers 13 residues. Germline lookup yields CDR1 KGHSH and CDR2 LQKENI. CDR3 sequence: CASSPRNQETHYF. The CDR3 DNA sequence: TGTGCCAGCTCACCAAGGAACCAAGAGACCCACTACTTC.

V usage is TRBV29-1 and J usage is TRBJ2-3, with 13 bases aligning to TRBD2. CDR3 size: 19 residues. With V trimmed by 5 bases and J by 2 bases, 16 bases remained unmatched. In germline, CDR1 is SQVTM, CDR2 ANQGSEA. The CDR3 DNA follows: TGCAGCGTTCCTCGATCGACTAGCGGGGGGACCATCTTCACAGATACGCAGTATTTT. As protein: CSVPRSTSGGTIFTDTQYF.

The gene calls are TRBV29-1 and TRBJ1-1; 7 bases match TRBD1. This CDR3 spans 13 amino acids. The germline CDR1 and CDR2 sequences are SQVTM and ANQGSEA. Germline trimming cut 4 bases from V and 4 bases from J; bases unmatched to any gene: 6. CDR3 DNA: TGCAGCGTTGGGGGAGACAGGGCCACTGAAGCTTTCTTT. Encoded protein: CSVGGDRATEAFF. Full variable domain (rest looked up from reference TRBV29-1 and TRBJ1-1): SAVISQKPSRDICQRGTSLTIQCQVDSQVTMMFWYRQQPGQSLTLIATANQGSEATYESGFVIDKFPISRPNLTFSTLTVSNMSPEDSSIYLCSVGGDRATEAFFGQGTRLTVV.

This clonotype was detected ten times or more. The chain has TRBV5-1 and TRBJ1-1, with TRBD1 matching 7 bases. Germline V gene sequence: CDR1 SGHRS, CDR2 YFSETQ. CDR3 length: 16 residues. V was pared by 2 bases and J by 1 base, with 8 bases of the junction left unmatched. CDR3 nucleotides: TGCGCCAGCAGCTTCGGACAGGCCTACAAGAACACTGAAGCTTTCTTT. Translation: CASSFGQAYKNTEAFF.

V and J are TRBV5-8 and TRBJ2-2; no reliable D call. Germline V CDR1 and CDR2: SGHTS, YDEGEE. The CDR3 spans 14 residues. Trimming removed 5 bases at V and 6 bases at J, with 14 bases between. CDR3 loop: CASSKRQTAGELFF. CDR3 nucleotide sequence: TGTGCCAGCAGTAAGCGACAAACAGCCGGGGAGCTGTTTTTT.

This clonotype was observed a handful of times. This chain uses TRBV3-1 with TRBJ1-1; D possibly corresponds to TRBD1 (6 bases). Germline V gives CDR1 LGHDT, CDR2 YNNKEL (reference sequence). Trimming cost V 3 bases and J 0 bases, with 11 bases left between them. The CDR3 extends over 15 amino acids. The CDR3 nucleotides read TGTGCCAGCAGCCACGAGGGGGGCGTGAACACTGAAGCTTTCTTT. This sequence encodes CASSHEGGVNTEAFF. The full variable domain, completed using reference TRBV3-1 and TRBJ1-1, is DTAVSQTPKYLVTQMGNDKSIKCEQNLGHDTMYWYKQDSKKFLKIMFSYNNKELIINETVPNRFSPKSPDKAHLNLHINSLELGDSAVYFCASSHEGGVNTEAFFGQGTRLTVV.

This clonotype showed up many times. This chain connects TRBV11-2 to TRBJ2-2; possibly TRBD2 for D (6 bases). The CDR3 loop spans 15 amino acids. Germline-derived CDR1 and CDR2 are SGHAT and FQNNGV. Trimming left V 1 base short and J 5 bases short, with 11 bases between. CDR3 loop: CASSLAGAQTGELFF. The CDR3 DNA sequence: TGTGCCAGCAGCTTAGCGGGAGCACAAACCGGGGAGCTGTTTTTT.

This clonotype was counted ten times or more. This rearrangement joins TRBV7-2 to TRBJ1-3; tentative D call: TRBD1 (6 bases). Trimming shortened V by 3 bases and J by 0 bases, and 9 bases separated the two germline ends. This CDR3 spans 15 amino acids. The germline gives CDR1 SGHTA, CDR2 FQGNSA. The CDR3 region has the DNA TGTGCCAGCAGCTTGAACAGGGTCTCTGGAAACACCATATATTTT. Translation: CASSLNRVSGNTIYF. Variable domain in full (rest from reference TRBV7-2 and TRBJ1-3): GAGVSQSPSNKVTEKGKDVELRCDPISGHTALYWYRQSLGQGLEFLIYFQGNSAPDKSGLPSDRFSAERTGGSVSTLTIQRTQQEDSAVYLCASSLNRVSGNTIYFGEGSWLTVV.